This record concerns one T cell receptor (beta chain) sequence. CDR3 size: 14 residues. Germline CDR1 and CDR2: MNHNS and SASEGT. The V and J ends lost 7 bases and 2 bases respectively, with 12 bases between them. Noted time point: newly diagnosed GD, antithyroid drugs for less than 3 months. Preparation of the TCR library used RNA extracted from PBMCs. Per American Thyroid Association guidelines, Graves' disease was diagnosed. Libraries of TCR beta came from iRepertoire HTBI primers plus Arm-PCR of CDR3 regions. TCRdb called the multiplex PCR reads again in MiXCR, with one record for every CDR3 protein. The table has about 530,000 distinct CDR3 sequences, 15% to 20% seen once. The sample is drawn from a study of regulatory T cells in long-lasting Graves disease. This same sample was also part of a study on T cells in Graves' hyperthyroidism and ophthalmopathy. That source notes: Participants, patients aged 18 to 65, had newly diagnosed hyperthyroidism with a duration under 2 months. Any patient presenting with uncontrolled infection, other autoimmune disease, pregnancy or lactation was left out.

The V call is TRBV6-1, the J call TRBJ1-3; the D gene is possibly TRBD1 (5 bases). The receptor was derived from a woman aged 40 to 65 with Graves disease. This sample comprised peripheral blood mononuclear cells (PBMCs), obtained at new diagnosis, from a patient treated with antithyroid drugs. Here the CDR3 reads CASTQRGAGNTIYF. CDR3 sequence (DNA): TGTGCCAGCACCCAACGAGGGGCTGGAAACACCATATATTTT.